This T cell receptor (beta chain) stems from a study of blood T cell repertoires in COVID-19. For the study at large: Acute and convalescent COVID-19 samples came from the United States, Italy and Spain. In each case, the material was cDNA or gDNA derived from T cells, B-cell-depleted T cells, or PBMCs.

The repertoire was sequenced with immunoSEQ multiplex PCR; TCRdb's copy has only in-frame clones and lacks some. Seen here are under 30,000 clones, 70% to 90% observed once, and the top ten hold 24%. This CDR3 has 16 amino acids. Germline CDR1 SEHNR, CDR2 FQNEAQ (reference sequence). Trimming stripped 1 base from V and 4 bases from J, with 16 bases between. The source of this sequence is a human donor with active COVID-19. The donor label of this sample is uncertain. The rearrangement links TRBV7-9 to TRBJ1-2, with no clear D. The sequencing input was peripheral blood. In DNA form, the CDR3 reads TGTGCCAGCAGCTTAGTTGCGGGTACCGCCCTCTATGGCTACACCTTC. Residues: CASSLVAGTALYGYTF.